Each of the 9 T cell receptor beta chains below was sequenced from the same sample in a study of blood T cell repertoires in COVID-19. Clones were sequenced by immunoSEQ multiplex PCR, and TCRdb holds only the in-frame ones, with some missing. The table shows 300,000 to 450,000 clones, with around 89% occurring only once. Material: PBMCs or T cells enriched from blood (not recorded which). Receptors originate from a young man who had recovered from COVID-19.

The J gene is TRBJ1-2, the V gene TRBV5-5; D ambiguous. V gave up 6 bases and J gave up 6 bases, with 12 bases separating them. There are 12 residues in the CDR3. The germline CDR1 and CDR2 sequences are SGHKS and YYEKEE (reference sequence). The CDR3 DNA reads TGTGCCAGCAATTTGGAGGGAAATGGCTACACCTTC. Translating gives CASNLEGNGYTF.

This sequence joins TRBV10-3 and TRBJ2-7; no reliable D call. The CDR3 contains 14 residues. The V gene lost 3 bases and the J gene lost 0 bases, with 9 bases spanning the gap. CDR1 is ENHRY and CDR2 is SYGVKD in the germline V gene. The CDR3 DNA reads TGTGCCATCAGTGATTATTCAGACTCCTACGAGCAGTACTTC. The encoded protein is CAISDYSDSYEQYF.

The V call is TRBV7-2, the J call TRBJ2-3, with 14 positions matching TRBD2. This CDR3 has 18 residues. The V and J ends lost 4 bases and 6 bases, in that order; junction bases with no gene match: 12. Germline V CDR1 and CDR2: SGHTA, FQGNSA. CDR3 in DNA: TGTGCCAGCAGCTCGCAGGGACTAGCGGGAGATAGGACTGATACGCAGTATTTT. It is translated as CASSSQGLAGDRTDTQYF.

This clone was seen more than once but under ten times. The chain uses TRBV11-2 and TRBJ2-7; 9 nucleotides match TRBD1. Per the germline V gene, CDR1 is SGHAT and CDR2 is FQNNGV. The V segment lost 8 bases and the J segment 1 base; nucleotides outside the gene matches: 15. The CDR3 contains 17 residues. CDR3 DNA sequence: TGTGCCAGCTCATTTAGGAGGGACAGGGAATTATCCTACGAGCAGTACTTC. This gives the protein CASSFRRDRELSYEQYF.

This clone was observed a few times. This chain links TRBV30 with TRBJ2-7; TRBD2 matches at 11 bases. The CDR3 is made up of 18 amino acids. From germline, CDR1 is GTSNPN and CDR2 SVGIG (reference sequence). J lost 3 bases, V lost 2 bases, and 15 bases had no gene match. CDR3 region: CAWSRVPALAGGVYEQYF. The CDR3 DNA reads as TGTGCCTGGAGTCGCGTGCCCGCGCTAGCGGGAGGAGTCTACGAGCAGTACTTC.

The chain couples TRBV9 to TRBJ1-1; 8 bases agree with TRBD1. Germline CDR1 is SGDLS and CDR2 is YYNGEE. V shed 0 bases and J 3 bases; nucleotides not matched to a gene: 10. The CDR3 consists of 17 residues. The CDR3 protein is CASSVVGQGAGYTEAFF. The CDR3, as DNA: TGTGCCAGCAGCGTAGTCGGGCAGGGGGCCGGGTACACTGAAGCTTTCTTT.

This clone was observed a few times. The chain has TRBV7-2 and TRBJ2-4, with D unclear. V lost 0 bases and J lost 0, with 24 bases in between. There are 21 residues in the CDR3. Germline V gene lookup returns CDR1 SGHTA and CDR2 FQGNSA. The CDR3 protein is CASSLADNRVPSILAKNIQYF. The CDR3 DNA sequence: TGTGCCAGCAGCTTAGCGGATAATCGGGTCCCTTCGATTCTAGCCAAAAACATTCAGTACTTC.

This chain uses TRBV19 with TRBJ1-5; D is ambiguous. V was clipped by 6 bases and J by 6 bases, with 12 bases between them. The V gene's germline CDR1 is LNHDA and CDR2 SQIVND (reference sequence). The CDR3 has 13 residues. Written as DNA, the CDR3 is TGTGCCAGTAGCCAAGGACGGGGTCAGCCCCAGCATTTT. Residues: CASSQGRGQPQHF. The entire variable domain, with the rest obtained from reference TRBV19 and TRBJ1-5, is as follows: DGGITQSPKYLFRKEGQNVTLSCEQNLNHDAMYWYRQDPGQGLRLIYYSQIVNDFQKGDIAEGYSVSREKKESFPLTVTSAQKNPTAFYLCASSQGRGQPQHFGDGTRLSIL.

This sequence joins TRBV6-5 and TRBJ1-2; TRBD1 aligns across 10 bases. Trimming at V came to 5 bases and at J to 5 bases, leaving 5 bases not matched to a gene. CDR3 length: 14 amino acids. Germline loops: CDR1 MNHEY, CDR2 SVGAGI. This chain's CDR3 is CASSRGQGGYGYTF. CDR3 bases: TGTGCCAGCAGTAGAGGACAGGGGGGATATGGCTACACCTTC.